A single sample is the source of the 21 T cell receptor beta chains below, sequenced in a study of blood T cell repertoires in COVID-19. Here immunoSEQ multiplex PCR was the method, and the copy in TCRdb shows in-frame clones only, minus some. The profile shows 50,000 to 80,000 clones, 85% to 90% of them singletons. Input material: PBMCs or T cells enriched from blood (not recorded which). The receptors stem from a woman aged 40 to 50 who had recovered from COVID-19.

This chain uses TRBV5-1 with TRBJ2-3, with 9 bases lining up with TRBD2. The V gene end was trimmed by 4 bases and the J gene end by 5 bases; junction bases not matched to a gene: 14. Per the germline V gene, CDR1 is SGHRS and CDR2 is YFSETQ. The CDR3 is 17 residues long. CDR3 DNA sequence: TGCGCCAGCAGCCAGGAATCTAGCGGGGTAGGACAAGATACGCAGTATTTT. This translates into CASSQESSGVGQDTQYF.

This chain connects TRBV5-1 to TRBJ2-2, with 8 positions matching TRBD2. This CDR3 has 17 residues. Germline CDR1 is SGHRS and CDR2 is YFSETQ. Losses at the gene ends were 4 bases for V and 0 bases for J; bases not matched to a gene: 8. The DNA for the CDR3 is TGCGCCAGCAGCCCAGATGACGGGGGGGCGAACACCGGGGAGCTGTTTTTT. Translation: CASSPDDGGANTGELFF.

The rearrangement uses TRBV7-9 and TRBJ1-1; the match to TRBD1 covers 9 bases. Germline CDR1 and CDR2: SEHNR and FQNEAQ (reference sequence). The CDR3 sequence is 13 residues long. The V and J ends lost 5 bases and 10 bases, in that order; junction bases with no gene match: 8. The CDR3 region is CASSPTGTGLAFF. The CDR3 nucleotides are TGTGCCAGCAGCCCCACCGGGACAGGGCTAGCTTTCTTT.

The chain joins TRBV6-5 to TRBJ2-3; 10 bases agree with TRBD2. Per germline, CDR1 MNHEY and CDR2 SVGAGI. Trimming removed 0 bases from V and 6 bases from J; junction bases left unmatched: 6. The CDR3 sequence is 16 residues long. In DNA form, the CDR3 reads TGTGCCAGCAGTTACTCAACGACTAGCGGGTCGGATACGCAGTATTTT. Its translation: CASSYSTTSGSDTQYF.

This clone occurred a few times. The V and J genes are TRBV5-1 and TRBJ2-1; 8 bases agree with TRBD2. With 3 bases clipped from V and 8 bases from J, the junction kept 10 bases outside the gene matches. The V gene's germline CDR1 is SGHRS and CDR2 YFSETQ. This CDR3 has 15 amino acids. The CDR3 reads CASSWRGAAEDEQFF. The CDR3 nucleotides are TGCGCCAGCAGCTGGCGGGGGGCAGCCGAGGATGAGCAGTTCTTC.

The chain recombines TRBV5-1 with TRBJ2-1; possibly TRBD1 for D (6 bases). V was pared by 2 bases and J by 5 bases, with 20 bases between. The CDR3 spans 17 residues. CDR1 SGHRS and CDR2 YFSETQ come from the germline V gene. CDR3 DNA sequence: TGCGCCAGCAGCTTTGAAGGGGGTGGGATTTTGCACAATGAGCAGTTCTTC. Translation: CASSFEGGGILHNEQFF. The variable domain in full, completed from reference TRBV5-1 and TRBJ2-1, reads KAGVTQTPRYLIKTRGQQVTLSCSPISGHRSVSWYQQTPGQGLQFLFEYFSETQRNKGNFPGRFSGRQFSNSRSEMNVSTLELGDSALYLCASSFEGGGILHNEQFFGPGTRLTVL.

The V gene is TRBV5-1, the J gene TRBJ2-1; 7 bases are a match to TRBD2. Trimming at V came to 4 bases and at J to 6 bases, leaving 7 bases not matched to a gene. The V gene's germline CDR1 is SGHRS and CDR2 YFSETQ. The CDR3 runs to 14 residues. The CDR3 DNA reads as TGCGCCAGCAGCCCGGGACTAAGCGCCAATGAGCAGTTCTTC. It yields the protein CASSPGLSANEQFF.

The V and J genes are TRBV6-5 and TRBJ1-1; D possibly corresponds to TRBD1 (6 bases). The CDR3 loop spans 13 amino acids. Germline values: CDR1 MNHEY, CDR2 SVGAGI. V shed 5 bases and J shed 11 bases, with 18 bases lying between them. The CDR3 reads CASSLTLQGSAFF. The CDR3 nucleotides read TGTGCCAGCAGTCTGACGTTACAGGGTAGCGCTTTCTTT.

This sequence joins TRBV3-1 (or the pseudogene TRBV3-2) and TRBJ1-2; a weak D match, TRBD1 (5 bases). The CDR3 has 14 amino acids. V was pared by 4 bases and J by 1 base, with 10 bases between. Germline V gene data show CDR1 as LGHDT and CDR2 as YNNKEL (reference sequence). CDR3 nucleotides: TGTGCCAGCAGCCCGCGACAGATTAACTATGGCTACACCTTC. Its protein is CASSPRQINYGYTF.

The rearrangement joins TRBV11-2 to TRBJ1-2; perhaps TRBD1 as D (6 bases). The germline V and J ends were trimmed by 0 bases and 0 bases, with 14 bases remaining between them. The germline V gene has CDR1 SGHAT and CDR2 FQNNGV. The CDR3 sequence is 17 residues long. The CDR3 nucleotides are TGTGCCAGCAGCTTAGATCTCGGACAGTTAGCTAACTATGGCTACACCTTC. It is translated as CASSLDLGQLANYGYTF.

This chain uses TRBV6-1 with TRBJ2-3, with 8 bases that match TRBD1. The CDR3 spans 15 residues. CDR1 MNHNS and CDR2 SASEGT come from the germline V gene. With 2 bases clipped from V and 4 bases from J, the junction kept 5 bases outside the gene matches. In DNA, the CDR3 is TGTGCCAGCAGTGAAAAGACAGGGGAGCCAGATACGCAGTATTTT. Residues: CASSEKTGEPDTQYF.

V gene TRBV6-5 combines with J gene TRBJ1-6; 8 nucleotides line up with TRBD1. Losses at the gene ends were 7 bases for V and 9 bases for J; bases not matched to a gene: 8. CDR1 is MNHEY and CDR2 is SVGAGI in the germline V gene. CDR3 length equals 14 residues. The CDR3 loop reads CASTRTGSGSPLHF. The DNA for the CDR3 is TGTGCCAGCACACGGACAGGGTCCGGTTCACCCCTCCACTTT.

The rearrangement uses TRBV4-1 and TRBJ2-7; possible D gene TRBD2, 5 bases. CDR3 length equals 13 residues. Germline lookup yields CDR1 MGHRA and CDR2 YSYEKL. The V end was cut by 2 bases, the J end by 2 bases, with 7 bases between. The CDR3: CASSQNGAYEQYF. CDR3 in DNA: TGCGCCAGCAGCCAAAACGGGGCCTACGAGCAGTACTTC.

The chain carries TRBV20-1 and TRBJ2-1, with D uncertain. The V gene's germline CDR1 is DFQATT and CDR2 SNEGSKA (reference sequence). V was shortened by 6 bases and J by 11 bases, with 11 bases between the two germline ends. The CDR3 runs to 10 residues. The CDR3 region is CSALAQKQFF. CDR3 coding DNA: TGCAGTGCCCTGGCACAAAAGCAGTTCTTC.

This chain connects TRBV11-3 to TRBJ2-7; the D gene is possibly TRBD1 (5 bases). This CDR3 is built from 12 residues. Germline V gene lookup returns CDR1 SGHNT and CDR2 YENEEA. V was shortened by 6 bases and J by 3 bases, with 9 bases between the two germline ends. CDR3 loop: CASRGADYEQYF. In nucleotides, the CDR3 is TGTGCCAGCAGAGGGGCAGACTACGAGCAGTACTTC.

This clone was seen only once. This rearrangement joins TRBV11-3 to TRBJ1-1; the match to TRBD1 covers 9 bases. The V gene end was trimmed by 3 bases and the J gene end by 3 bases; junction bases not matched to a gene: 14. Germline lookup yields CDR1 SGHNT and CDR2 YENEEA. This CDR3 is built from 18 residues. The CDR3 loop is CASSFIEGQGSLHTEAFF. CDR3 coding DNA: TGTGCCAGCAGCTTCATAGAAGGACAGGGGAGTTTGCACACTGAAGCTTTCTTT.

V usage is TRBV27 and J usage is TRBJ2-7; perhaps TRBD2 as D (6 bases). This CDR3 spans 16 amino acids. Germline-derived CDR1 and CDR2 are MNHEY and SMNVEV (reference sequence). V gave up 4 bases and J gave up 0 bases, with 16 bases separating them. CDR3 in DNA: TGTGCCAGCAGTTCCAGAGCCCCTAGCGCCTCCTACGAGCAGTACTTC. Its translation is CASSSRAPSASYEQYF.

The rearrangement links TRBV14 to TRBJ2-7, with TRBD1 matching 9 bases. The CDR3 is 19 amino acids. Trimming removed 4 bases from V and 5 bases from J; junction bases left unmatched: 21. The germline CDR1 and CDR2 sequences are SGHDN and FVKESK. CDR3 loop: CASSRTGTGWGRKADEQYF. CDR3 DNA: TGTGCCAGCAGCCGGACCGGGACAGGGTGGGGGAGGAAAGCGGACGAGCAGTACTTC.

This chain connects TRBV10-3 to TRBJ1-1; 9 bases agree with TRBD1. This CDR3 region has 16 residues. J was trimmed by 1 base and V by 6 bases; bases with no gene match: 9. The germline V gene has CDR1 ENHRY and CDR2 SYGVKD. The CDR3 spells CAIRSRTGASNTEAFF. CDR3 nucleotides: TGTGCCATCAGAAGTAGGACAGGGGCATCGAACACTGAAGCTTTCTTT.

The chain combines TRBV5-1 with TRBJ2-3; D is perhaps TRBD1 (5 bases). The CDR3 consists of 15 residues. The germline V gene has CDR1 SGHRS and CDR2 YFSETQ. Between the trimmed V and J ends, which lost 2 bases and 0 bases, there was a span of 10 bases. The CDR3 region has the DNA TGCGCCAGCAGCTTATCGACAGCTAGCACAGATACGCAGTATTTT. As protein: CASSLSTASTDTQYF.

The gene calls are TRBV25-1 and TRBJ1-2; 8 nucleotides line up with TRBD1. The CDR3 has 14 amino acids. V was clipped by 6 bases and J by 6 bases; unmatched bases: 9. CDR1 MGHDK and CDR2 SYGVNS come from the germline V gene. CDR3 protein: CASRDFSGGNGYTF. The CDR3 coding sequence is TGTGCCAGCAGGGACTTCTCAGGGGGCAATGGCTACACCTTC.